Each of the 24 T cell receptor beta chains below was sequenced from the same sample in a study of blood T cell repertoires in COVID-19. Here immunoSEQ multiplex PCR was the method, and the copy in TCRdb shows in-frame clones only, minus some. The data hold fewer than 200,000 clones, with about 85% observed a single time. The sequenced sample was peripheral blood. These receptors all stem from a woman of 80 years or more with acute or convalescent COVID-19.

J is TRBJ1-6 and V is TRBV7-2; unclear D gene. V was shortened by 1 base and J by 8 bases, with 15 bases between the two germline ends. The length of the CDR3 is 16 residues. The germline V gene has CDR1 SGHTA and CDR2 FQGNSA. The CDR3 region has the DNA TGTGCCAGCAGCTTAGGGGCCGGCCAAGCTTATTCACCCCTCCACTTT. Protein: CASSLGAGQAYSPLHF.

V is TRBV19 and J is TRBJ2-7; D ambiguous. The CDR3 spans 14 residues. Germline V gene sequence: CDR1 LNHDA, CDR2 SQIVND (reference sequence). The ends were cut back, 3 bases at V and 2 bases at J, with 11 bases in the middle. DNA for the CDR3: TGTGCCAGTAGTATTCATGAGTCCACCTACGAGCAGTACTTC. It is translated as CASSIHESTYEQYF.

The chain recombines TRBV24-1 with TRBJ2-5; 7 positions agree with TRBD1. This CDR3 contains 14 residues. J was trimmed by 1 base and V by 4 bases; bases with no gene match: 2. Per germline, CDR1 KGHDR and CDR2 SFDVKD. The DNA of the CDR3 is TGTGCCACCAGTGACTGGACAGGCCAAGAGACCCAGTACTTC. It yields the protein CATSDWTGQETQYF.

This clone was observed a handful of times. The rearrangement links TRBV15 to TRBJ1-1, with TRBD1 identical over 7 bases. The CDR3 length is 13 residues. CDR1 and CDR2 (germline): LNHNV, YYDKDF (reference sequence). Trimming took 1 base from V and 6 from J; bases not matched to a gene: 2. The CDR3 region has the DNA TGTGCCACCAGCAGAGCAGGGGGTTCTGAAGCTTTCTTT. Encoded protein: CATSRAGGSEAFF.

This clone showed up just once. CDR3 nucleotides: TGTGCCAGTAGTATCAACAGACAATCCGGCTACACCTTC. Its protein is CASSINRQSGYTF. This rearrangement joins TRBV19 to TRBJ1-2; the D is unclear. This CDR3 contains 13 residues. The germline V gene encodes CDR1 LNHDA and CDR2 SQIVND (reference sequence). V lost 3 bases, J lost 8 bases, and 13 bases lay in between. The full variable domain, rest sourced from reference TRBV19 and TRBJ1-2, is DGGITQSPKYLFRKEGQNVTLSCEQNLNHDAMYWYRQDPGQGLRLIYYSQIVNDFQKGDIAEGYSVSREKKESFPLTVTSAQKNPTAFYLCASSINRQSGYTFGSGTRLTVV.

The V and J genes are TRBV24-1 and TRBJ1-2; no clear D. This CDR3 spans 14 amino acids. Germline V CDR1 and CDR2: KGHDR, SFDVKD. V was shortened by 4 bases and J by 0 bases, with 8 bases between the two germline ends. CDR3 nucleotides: TGTGCCACCAGTGACCCCCGGTCTAACTATGGCTACACCTTC. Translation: CATSDPRSNYGYTF.

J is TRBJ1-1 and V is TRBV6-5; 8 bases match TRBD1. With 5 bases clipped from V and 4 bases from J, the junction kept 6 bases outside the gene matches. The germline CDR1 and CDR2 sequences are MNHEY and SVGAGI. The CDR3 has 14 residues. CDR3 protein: CASSTGGQGTEAFF. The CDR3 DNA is TGTGCCAGCAGTACAGGGGGGCAAGGCACTGAAGCTTTCTTT.

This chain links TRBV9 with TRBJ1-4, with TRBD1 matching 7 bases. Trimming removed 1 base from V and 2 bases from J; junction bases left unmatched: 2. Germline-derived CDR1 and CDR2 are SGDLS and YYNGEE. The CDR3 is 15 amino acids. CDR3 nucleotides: TGTGCCAGCAGCGTATTGGGACAGACTAATGAAAAACTGTTTTTT. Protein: CASSVLGQTNEKLFF.

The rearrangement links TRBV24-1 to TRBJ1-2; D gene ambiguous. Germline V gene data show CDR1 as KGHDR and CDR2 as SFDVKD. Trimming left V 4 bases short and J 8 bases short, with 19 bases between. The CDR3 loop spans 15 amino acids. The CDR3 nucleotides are TGTGCCACCAGTGACTCCCTGGGCCCCAGTCGGGGCTACACCTTC. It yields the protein CATSDSLGPSRGYTF.

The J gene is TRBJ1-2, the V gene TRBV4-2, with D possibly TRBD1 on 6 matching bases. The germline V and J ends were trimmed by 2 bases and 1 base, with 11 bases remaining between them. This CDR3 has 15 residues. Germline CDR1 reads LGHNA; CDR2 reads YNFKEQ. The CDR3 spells CASSQPDSYNYGYTF. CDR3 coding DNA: TGTGCCAGCAGCCAACCGGACAGTTATAACTATGGCTACACCTTC.

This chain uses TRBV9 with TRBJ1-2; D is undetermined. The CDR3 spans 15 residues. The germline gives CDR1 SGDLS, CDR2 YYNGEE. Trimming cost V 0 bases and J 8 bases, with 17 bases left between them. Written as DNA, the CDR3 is TGTGCCAGCAGCGTAGGGGAGCCCGGGCCCCGCGGCTACACCTTC. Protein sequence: CASSVGEPGPRGYTF.

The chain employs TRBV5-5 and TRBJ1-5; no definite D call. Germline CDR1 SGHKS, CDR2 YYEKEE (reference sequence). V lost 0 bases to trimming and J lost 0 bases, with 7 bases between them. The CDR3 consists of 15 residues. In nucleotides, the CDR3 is TGTGCCAGCAGCTTGGACGGGAATAGCAATCAGCCCCAGCATTTT. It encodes CASSLDGNSNQPQHF. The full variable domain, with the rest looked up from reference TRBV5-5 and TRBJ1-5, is DAGVTQSPTHLIKTRGQQVTLRCSPISGHKSVSWYQQVLGQGPQFIFQYYEKEERGRGNFPDRFSARQFPNYSSELNVNALLLGDSALYLCASSLDGNSNQPQHFGDGTRLSIL.

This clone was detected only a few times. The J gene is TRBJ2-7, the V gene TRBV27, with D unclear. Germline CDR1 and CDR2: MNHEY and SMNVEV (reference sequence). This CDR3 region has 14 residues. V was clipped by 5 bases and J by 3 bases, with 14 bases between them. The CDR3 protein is CASSLRLAGYEQYF. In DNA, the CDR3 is TGTGCCAGCAGTCTCCGACTGGCCGGCTACGAGCAGTACTTC.

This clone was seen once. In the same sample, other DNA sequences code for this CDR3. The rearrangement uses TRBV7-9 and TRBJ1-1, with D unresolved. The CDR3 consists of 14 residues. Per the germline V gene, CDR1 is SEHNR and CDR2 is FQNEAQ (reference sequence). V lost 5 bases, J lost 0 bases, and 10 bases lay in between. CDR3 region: CASSLLLLNTEAFF. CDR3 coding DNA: TGTGCCAGCAGCCTCCTTCTATTGAACACTGAAGCTTTCTTT.

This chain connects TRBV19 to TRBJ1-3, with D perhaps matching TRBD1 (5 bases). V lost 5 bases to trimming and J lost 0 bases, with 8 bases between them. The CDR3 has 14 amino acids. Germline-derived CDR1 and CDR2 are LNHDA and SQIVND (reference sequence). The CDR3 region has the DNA TGTGCCAGTAGTCCAGGGCACTCTGGAAACACCATATATTTT. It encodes CASSPGHSGNTIYF.

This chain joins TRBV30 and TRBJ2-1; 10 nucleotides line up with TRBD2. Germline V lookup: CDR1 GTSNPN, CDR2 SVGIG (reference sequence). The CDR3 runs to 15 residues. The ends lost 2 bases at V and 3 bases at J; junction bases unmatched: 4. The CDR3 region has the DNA TGTGCCTGGAGTAGGACTAGCGGAGGCTACAATGAGCAGTTCTTC. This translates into CAWSRTSGGYNEQFF.

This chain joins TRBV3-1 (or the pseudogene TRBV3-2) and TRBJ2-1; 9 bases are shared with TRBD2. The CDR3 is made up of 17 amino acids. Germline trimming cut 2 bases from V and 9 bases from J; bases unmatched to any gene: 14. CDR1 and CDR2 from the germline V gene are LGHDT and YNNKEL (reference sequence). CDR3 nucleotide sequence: TGTGCCAGCAGCCAATACGGCCGAGCGGGAGGAAGTGGTGAGCAGTTCTTC. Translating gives CASSQYGRAGGSGEQFF.

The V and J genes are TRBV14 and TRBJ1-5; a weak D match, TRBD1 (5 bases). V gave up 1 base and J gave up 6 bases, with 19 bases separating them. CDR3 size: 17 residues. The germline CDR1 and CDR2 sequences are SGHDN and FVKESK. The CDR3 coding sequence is TGTGCCAGCAGCCAAGGTGGTGGGCGGGGCGGTAGTCAGCCCCAGCATTTT. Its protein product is CASSQGGGRGGSQPQHF.

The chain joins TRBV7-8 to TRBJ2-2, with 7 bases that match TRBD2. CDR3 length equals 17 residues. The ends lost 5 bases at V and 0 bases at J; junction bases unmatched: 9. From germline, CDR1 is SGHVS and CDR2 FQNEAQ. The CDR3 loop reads CASSEMASGANTGELFF. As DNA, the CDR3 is TGTGCCAGCAGCGAGATGGCGAGCGGGGCGAACACCGGGGAGCTGTTTTTT.

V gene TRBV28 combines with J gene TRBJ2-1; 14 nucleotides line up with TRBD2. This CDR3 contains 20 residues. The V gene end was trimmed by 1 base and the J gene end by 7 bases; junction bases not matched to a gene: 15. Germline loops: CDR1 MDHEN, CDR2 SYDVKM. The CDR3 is CASSLFFGGGLAGVSNEQFF. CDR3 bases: TGTGCCAGCAGTTTATTTTTTGGGGGGGGACTAGCGGGAGTTTCGAATGAGCAGTTCTTC.

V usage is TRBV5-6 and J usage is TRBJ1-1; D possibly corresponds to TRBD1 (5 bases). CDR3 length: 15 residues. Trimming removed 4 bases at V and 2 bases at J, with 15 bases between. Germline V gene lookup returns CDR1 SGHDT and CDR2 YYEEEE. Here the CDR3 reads CASSLGPGLNTEAFF. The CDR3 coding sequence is TGTGCCAGCAGCCTCGGCCCAGGGTTAAACACTGAAGCTTTCTTT.

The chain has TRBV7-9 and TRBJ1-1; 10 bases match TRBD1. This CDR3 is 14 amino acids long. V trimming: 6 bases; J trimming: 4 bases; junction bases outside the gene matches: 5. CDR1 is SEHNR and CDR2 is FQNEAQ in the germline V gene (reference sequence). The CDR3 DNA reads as TGTGCCAGCAGTTCAAGGACAGGGGGCACTGAAGCTTTCTTT. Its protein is CASSSRTGGTEAFF.

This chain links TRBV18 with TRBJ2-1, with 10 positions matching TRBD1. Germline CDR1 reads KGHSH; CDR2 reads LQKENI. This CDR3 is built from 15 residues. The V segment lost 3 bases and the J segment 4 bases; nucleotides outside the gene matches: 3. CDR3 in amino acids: CASSPGQGVYNEQFF. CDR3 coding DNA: TGTGCCAGCTCACCCGGACAGGGGGTTTACAATGAGCAGTTCTTC.

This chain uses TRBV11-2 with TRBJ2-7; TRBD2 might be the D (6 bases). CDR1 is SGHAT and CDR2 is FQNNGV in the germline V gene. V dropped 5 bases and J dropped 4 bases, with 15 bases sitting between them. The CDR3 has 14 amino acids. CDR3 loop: CASSTVGGRYEQYF. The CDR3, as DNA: TGTGCCAGCAGCACCGTCGGGGGTAGGTACGAGCAGTACTTC. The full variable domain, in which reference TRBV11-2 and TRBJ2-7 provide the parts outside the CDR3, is EAGVAQSPRYKIIEKRQSVAFWCNPISGHATLYWYQQILGQGPKLLIQFQNNGVVDDSQLPKDRFSAERLKGVDSTLKIQPAKLEDSAVYLCASSTVGGRYEQYFGPGTRLTVT.